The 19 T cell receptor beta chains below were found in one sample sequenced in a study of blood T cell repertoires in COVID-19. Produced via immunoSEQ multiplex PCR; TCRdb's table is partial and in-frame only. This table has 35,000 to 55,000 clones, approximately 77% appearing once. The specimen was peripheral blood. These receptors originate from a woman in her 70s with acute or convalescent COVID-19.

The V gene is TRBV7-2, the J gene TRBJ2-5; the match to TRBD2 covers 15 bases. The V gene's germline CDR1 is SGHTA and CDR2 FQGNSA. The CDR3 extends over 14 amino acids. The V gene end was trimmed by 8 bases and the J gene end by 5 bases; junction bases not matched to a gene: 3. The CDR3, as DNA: TGTGCCAGCGAGGGACTAGCGGGAGGTGAGACCCAGTACTTC. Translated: CASEGLAGGETQYF.

CDR3: CASRVGTGSRQTQYF. The CDR3 DNA reads as TGTGCCAGCAGGGTCGGGACAGGGAGTCGACAGACCCAGTACTTC. This sequence joins TRBV6-5 and TRBJ2-5, with 9 bases fitting TRBD1. This CDR3 is 15 amino acids long. V was clipped by 6 bases and J by 6 bases; unmatched bases: 11. Germline-derived CDR1 and CDR2 are MNHEY and SVGAGI.

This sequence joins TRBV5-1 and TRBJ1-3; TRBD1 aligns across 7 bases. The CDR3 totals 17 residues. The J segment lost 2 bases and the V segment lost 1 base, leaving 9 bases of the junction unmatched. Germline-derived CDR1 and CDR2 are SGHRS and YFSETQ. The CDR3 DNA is TGCGCCAGCAGCTTGCAAACACAGGGGACGCCTGGAAACACCATATATTTT. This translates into CASSLQTQGTPGNTIYF.

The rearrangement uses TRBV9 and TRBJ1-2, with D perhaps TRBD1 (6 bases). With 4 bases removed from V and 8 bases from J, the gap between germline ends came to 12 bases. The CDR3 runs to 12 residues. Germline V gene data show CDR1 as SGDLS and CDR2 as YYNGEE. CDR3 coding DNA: TGTGCCAGCAGCAAACAGGGTCAAGGCTACACCTTC. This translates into CASSKQGQGYTF.

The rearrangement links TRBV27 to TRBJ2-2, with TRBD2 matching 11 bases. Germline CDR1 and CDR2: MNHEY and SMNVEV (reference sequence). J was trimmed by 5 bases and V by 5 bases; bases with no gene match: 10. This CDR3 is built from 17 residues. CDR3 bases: TGTGCCAGCAGTCCCAACCCGGGACTAGCGGCAACCGGGGAGCTGTTTTTT. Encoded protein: CASSPNPGLAATGELFF.

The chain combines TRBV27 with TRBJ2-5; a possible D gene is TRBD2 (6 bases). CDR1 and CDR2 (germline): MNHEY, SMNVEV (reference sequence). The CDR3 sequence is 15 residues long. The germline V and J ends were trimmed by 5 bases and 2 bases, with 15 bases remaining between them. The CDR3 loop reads CASSGGLGVQETQYF. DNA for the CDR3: TGTGCCAGCAGTGGGGGGTTGGGGGTTCAAGAGACCCAGTACTTC.

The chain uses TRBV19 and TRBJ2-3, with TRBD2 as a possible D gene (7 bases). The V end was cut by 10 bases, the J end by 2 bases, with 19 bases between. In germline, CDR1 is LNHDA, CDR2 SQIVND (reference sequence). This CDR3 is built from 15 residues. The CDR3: CATKSRGAATDTQYF. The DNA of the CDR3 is TGTGCCACGAAAAGCCGGGGGGCAGCCACAGATACGCAGTATTTT.

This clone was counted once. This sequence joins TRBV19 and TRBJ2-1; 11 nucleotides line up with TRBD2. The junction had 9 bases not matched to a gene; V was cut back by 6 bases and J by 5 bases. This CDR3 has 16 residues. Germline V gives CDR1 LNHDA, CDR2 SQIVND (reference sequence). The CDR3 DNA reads TGTGCCAGTAGCCGTGCGGGGACTAGCGGAAACAATGAGCAGTTCTTC. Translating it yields CASSRAGTSGNNEQFF.

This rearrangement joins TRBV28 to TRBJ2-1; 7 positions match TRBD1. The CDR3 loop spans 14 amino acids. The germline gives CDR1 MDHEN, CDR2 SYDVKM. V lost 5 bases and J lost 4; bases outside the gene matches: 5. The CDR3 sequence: CASSPPGGYNEQFF. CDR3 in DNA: TGTGCCAGCAGTCCACCAGGGGGTTACAATGAGCAGTTCTTC.

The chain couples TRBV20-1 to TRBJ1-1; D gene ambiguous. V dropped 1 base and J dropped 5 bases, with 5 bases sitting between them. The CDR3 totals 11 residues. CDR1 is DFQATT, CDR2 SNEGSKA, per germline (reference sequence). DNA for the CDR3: TGCAGTGCTAGAGCTACGACTGAAGCTTTCTTT. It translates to CSARATTEAFF.

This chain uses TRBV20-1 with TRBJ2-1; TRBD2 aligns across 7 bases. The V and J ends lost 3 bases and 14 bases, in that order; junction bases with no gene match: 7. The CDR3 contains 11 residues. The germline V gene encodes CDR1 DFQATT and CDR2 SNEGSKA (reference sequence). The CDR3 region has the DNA TGCAGTGCTAGTTTACGGGAGGAGGAGTTCTTC. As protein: CSASLREEEFF.

The CDR3 DNA reads TGTGCCAGCAGCTTAGAAGGCGGGAGGAGTTACGAGCAGTACTTC. This sequence encodes CASSLEGGRSYEQYF. J is TRBJ2-7 and V is TRBV7-2, with 8 bases identical to TRBD2. With 1 base clipped from V and 4 bases from J, the junction kept 6 bases outside the gene matches. The germline V gene has CDR1 SGHTA and CDR2 FQGNSA. This CDR3 is 15 amino acids long.

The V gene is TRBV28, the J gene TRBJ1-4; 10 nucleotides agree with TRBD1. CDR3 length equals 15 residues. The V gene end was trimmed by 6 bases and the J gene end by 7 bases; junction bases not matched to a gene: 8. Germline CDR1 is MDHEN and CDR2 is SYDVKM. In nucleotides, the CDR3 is TGTGCCAGCAGCGCATATGGGACAGGGGTTGAAAAACTGTTTTTT. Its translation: CASSAYGTGVEKLFF.

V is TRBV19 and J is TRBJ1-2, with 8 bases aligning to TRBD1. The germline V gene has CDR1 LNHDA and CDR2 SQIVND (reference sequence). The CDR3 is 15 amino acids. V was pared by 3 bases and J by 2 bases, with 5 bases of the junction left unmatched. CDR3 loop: CASSIGSGGNYGYTF. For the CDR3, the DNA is TGTGCCAGTAGTATTGGGTCAGGGGGCAACTATGGCTACACCTTC.

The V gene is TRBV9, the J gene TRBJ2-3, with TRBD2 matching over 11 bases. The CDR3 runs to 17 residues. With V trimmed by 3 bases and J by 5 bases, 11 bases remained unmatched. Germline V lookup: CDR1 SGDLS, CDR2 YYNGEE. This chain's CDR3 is CASSASPLAGVRDTQYF. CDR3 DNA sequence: TGTGCCAGCAGCGCCTCTCCACTAGCGGGAGTTAGAGATACGCAGTATTTT. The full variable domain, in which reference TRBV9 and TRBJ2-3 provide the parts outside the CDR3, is DSGVTQTPKHLITATGQRVTLRCSPRSGDLSVYWYQQSLDQGLQFLIQYYNGEERAKGNILERFSAQQFPDLHSELNLSSLELGDSALYFCASSASPLAGVRDTQYFGPGTRLTVL.

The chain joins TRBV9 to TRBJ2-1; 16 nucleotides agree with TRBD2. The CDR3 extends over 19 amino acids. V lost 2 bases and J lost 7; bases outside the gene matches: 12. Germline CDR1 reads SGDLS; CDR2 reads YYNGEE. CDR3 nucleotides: TGTGCCAGCAGCGTGGGGGGCTCCGGGACTAGCGGGAGGGTGAATGAGCAGTTCTTC. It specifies CASSVGGSGTSGRVNEQFF.

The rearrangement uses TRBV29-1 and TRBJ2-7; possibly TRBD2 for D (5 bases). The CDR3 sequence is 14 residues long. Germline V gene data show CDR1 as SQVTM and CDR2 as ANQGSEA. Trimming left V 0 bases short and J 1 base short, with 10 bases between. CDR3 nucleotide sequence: TGCAGCGTTGAAGATCCGGAGCGGTCCTACGAGCAGTACTTC. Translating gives CSVEDPERSYEQYF.

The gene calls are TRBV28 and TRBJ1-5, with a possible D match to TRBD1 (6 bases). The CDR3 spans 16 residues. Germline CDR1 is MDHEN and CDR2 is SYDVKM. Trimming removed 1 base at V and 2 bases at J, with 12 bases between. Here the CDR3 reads CASSLLTGGGNQPQHF. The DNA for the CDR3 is TGTGCCAGCAGTTTATTGACAGGCGGTGGCAATCAGCCCCAGCATTTT.

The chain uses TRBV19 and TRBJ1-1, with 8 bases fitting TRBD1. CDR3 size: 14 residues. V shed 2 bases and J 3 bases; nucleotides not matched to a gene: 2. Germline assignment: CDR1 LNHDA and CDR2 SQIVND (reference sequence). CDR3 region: CASSIQGADTEAFF. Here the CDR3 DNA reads TGTGCCAGTAGTATACAGGGGGCTGACACTGAAGCTTTCTTT.